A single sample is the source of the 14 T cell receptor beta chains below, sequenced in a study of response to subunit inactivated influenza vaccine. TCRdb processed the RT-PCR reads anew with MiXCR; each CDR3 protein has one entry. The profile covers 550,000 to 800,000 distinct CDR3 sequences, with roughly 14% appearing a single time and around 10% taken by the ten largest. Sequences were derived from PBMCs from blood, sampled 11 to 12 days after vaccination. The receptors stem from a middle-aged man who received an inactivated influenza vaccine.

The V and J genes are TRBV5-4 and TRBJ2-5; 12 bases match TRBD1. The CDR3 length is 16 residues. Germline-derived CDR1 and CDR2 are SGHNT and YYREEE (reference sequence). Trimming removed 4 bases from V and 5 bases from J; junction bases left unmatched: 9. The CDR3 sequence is CASSQGTGGALETQYF. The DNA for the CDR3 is TGTGCCAGCAGCCAGGGGACAGGGGGCGCGTTGGAGACCCAGTACTTC.

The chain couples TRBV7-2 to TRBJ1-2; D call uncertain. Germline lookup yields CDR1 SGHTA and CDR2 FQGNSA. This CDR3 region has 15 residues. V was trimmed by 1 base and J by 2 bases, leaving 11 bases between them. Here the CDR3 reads CASSLVSDANYGYTF. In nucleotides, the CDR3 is TGTGCCAGCAGCTTAGTGTCAGATGCAAACTATGGCTACACCTTC.

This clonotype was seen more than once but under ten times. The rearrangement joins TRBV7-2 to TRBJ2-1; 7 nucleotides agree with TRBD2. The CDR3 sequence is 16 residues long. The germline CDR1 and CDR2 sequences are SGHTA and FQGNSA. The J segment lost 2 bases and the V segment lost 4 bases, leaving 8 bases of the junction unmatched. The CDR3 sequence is CASSSRGVAAYNEQFF. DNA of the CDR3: TGTGCCAGCAGCTCACGGGGGGTAGCGGCCTACAATGAGCAGTTCTTC.

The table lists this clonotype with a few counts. The DNA for the CDR3 is TGTGCCAGCAGTTTTGGGGACCCCAGAAGCGAGCAGTACTTC. Its protein product is CASSFGDPRSEQYF. The chain joins TRBV28 to TRBJ2-7; D is perhaps TRBD1 or TRBD2 (5 bases each). Trimming took off 3 bases at V and 6 bases at J, with 15 bases between the two ends. The V gene's germline CDR1 is MDHEN and CDR2 SYDVKM. The CDR3 consists of 14 residues.

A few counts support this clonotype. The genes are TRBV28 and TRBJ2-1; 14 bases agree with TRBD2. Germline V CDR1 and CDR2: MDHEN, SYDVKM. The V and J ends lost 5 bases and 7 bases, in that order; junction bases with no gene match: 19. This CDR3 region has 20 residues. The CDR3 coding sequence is TGTGCCAGCAGTAACACGGGACTAGCGGGGGTTAGGTCGTGGAGGAATGAGCAGTTCTTC. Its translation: CASSNTGLAGVRSWRNEQFF.

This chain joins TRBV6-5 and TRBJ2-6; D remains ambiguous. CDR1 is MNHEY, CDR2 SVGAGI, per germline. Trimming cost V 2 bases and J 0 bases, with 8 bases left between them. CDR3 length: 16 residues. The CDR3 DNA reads TGTGCCAGCAGTTACGTACGCCCCTCTGGGGCCAACGTCCTGACTTTC. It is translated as CASSYVRPSGANVLTF.

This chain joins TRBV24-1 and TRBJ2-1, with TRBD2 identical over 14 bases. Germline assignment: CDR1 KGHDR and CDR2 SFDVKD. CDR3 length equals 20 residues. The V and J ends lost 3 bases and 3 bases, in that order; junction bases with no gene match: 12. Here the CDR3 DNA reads TGTGCCACCAGTGATACTCCGGGACTAGCGGGAGCAGACCTCTACAATGAGCAGTTCTTC. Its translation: CATSDTPGLAGADLYNEQFF.

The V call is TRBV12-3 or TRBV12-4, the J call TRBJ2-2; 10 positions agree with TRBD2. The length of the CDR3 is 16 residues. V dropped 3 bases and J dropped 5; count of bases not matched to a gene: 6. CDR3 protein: CASSFPSGRETGELFF. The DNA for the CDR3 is TGTGCCAGCAGTTTCCCTAGCGGGAGAGAAACCGGGGAGCTGTTTTTT.

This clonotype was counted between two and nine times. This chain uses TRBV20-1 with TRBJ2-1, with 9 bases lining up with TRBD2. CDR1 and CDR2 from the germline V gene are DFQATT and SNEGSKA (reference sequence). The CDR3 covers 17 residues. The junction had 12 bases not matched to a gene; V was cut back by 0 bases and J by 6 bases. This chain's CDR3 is CSARDDVGTSRINEQFF. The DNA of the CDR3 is TGCAGTGCTAGAGATGATGTTGGGACTAGCAGAATCAATGAGCAGTTCTTC.

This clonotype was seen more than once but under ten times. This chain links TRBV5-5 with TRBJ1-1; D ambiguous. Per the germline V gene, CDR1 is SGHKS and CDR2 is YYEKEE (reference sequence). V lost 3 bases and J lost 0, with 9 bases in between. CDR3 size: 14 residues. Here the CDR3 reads CASSWSALNTEAFF. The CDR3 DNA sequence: TGTGCCAGCAGCTGGTCAGCTCTGAACACTGAAGCTTTCTTT.

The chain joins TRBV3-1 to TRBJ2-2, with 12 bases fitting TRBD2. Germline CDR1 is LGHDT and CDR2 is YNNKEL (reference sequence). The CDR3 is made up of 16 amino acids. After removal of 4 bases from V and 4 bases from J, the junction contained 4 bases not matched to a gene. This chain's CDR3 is CASSPTSGGFTGELFF. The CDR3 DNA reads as TGTGCCAGCAGCCCGACTAGCGGGGGATTCACCGGGGAGCTGTTTTTT.

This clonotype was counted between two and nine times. The CDR3 DNA follows: TGCGCCAGCAGCCAAGTAGGCAGTGGGACAGGGGCCTACGAGCAGTACTTC. The encoded protein is CASSQVGSGTGAYEQYF. The genes are TRBV4-1 and TRBJ2-7, with 10 bases matching TRBD1. Trimming at V came to 1 base and at J to 2 bases, leaving 8 bases not matched to a gene. The CDR3 runs 17 residues. Germline assignment: CDR1 MGHRA and CDR2 YSYEKL.

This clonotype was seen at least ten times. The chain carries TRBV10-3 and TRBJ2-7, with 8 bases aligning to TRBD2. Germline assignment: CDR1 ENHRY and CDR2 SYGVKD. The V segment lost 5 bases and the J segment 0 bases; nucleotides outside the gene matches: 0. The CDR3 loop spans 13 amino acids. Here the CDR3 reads CAISSGGSYEQYF. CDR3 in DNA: TGTGCCATCAGTAGCGGGGGCTCCTACGAGCAGTACTTC.

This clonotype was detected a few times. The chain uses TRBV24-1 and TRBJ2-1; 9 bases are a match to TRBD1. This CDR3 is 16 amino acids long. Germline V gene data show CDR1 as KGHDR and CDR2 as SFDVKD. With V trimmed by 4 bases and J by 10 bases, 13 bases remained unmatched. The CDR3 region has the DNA TGTGCCACCAGTGACCCCACAGGGGGCTTGTGGGGCGAGCAGTTCTTC. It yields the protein CATSDPTGGLWGEQFF.